The 5 T cell receptor beta chains presented below share a single source sample, sequenced in a study of blood T cell repertoires in COVID-19. Produced via immunoSEQ multiplex PCR; TCRdb's table is partial and in-frame only. The sample includes over 200,000 clones, about 84% of them seen just once. The sequencing sample was made of peripheral blood. Every receptor here comes from an elderly woman with acute or convalescent COVID-19.

The chain carries TRBV24-1 and TRBJ1-1; TRBD1 matches at 10 bases. Germline V lookup: CDR1 KGHDR, CDR2 SFDVKD. CDR3 length equals 20 residues. Trimming at V came to 0 bases and at J to 0 bases, leaving 12 bases not matched to a gene. Here the CDR3 reads CATSDLWSDGTGDLNTEAFF. CDR3 nucleotides: TGTGCCACCAGTGATTTGTGGTCCGATGGGACAGGGGATTTGAACACTGAAGCTTTCTTT.

The CDR3 DNA sequence: TGCGCCAGCAGCTGGACAGGGCACTCCTACGAGCAGTACTTC. Its protein is CASSWTGHSYEQYF. The rearrangement uses TRBV5-1 and TRBJ2-7; 8 positions agree with TRBD1. Trimming removed 3 bases from V and 0 bases from J; junction bases left unmatched: 2. CDR3 length equals 14 residues. The germline V gene encodes CDR1 SGHRS and CDR2 YFSETQ.

The chain uses TRBV20-1 and TRBJ2-5, with TRBD1 matching over 7 bases. The CDR3 spans 11 residues. CDR1 is DFQATT and CDR2 is SNEGSKA in the germline V gene (reference sequence). This chain's CDR3 is CGGQIQETQYF. In nucleotides, the CDR3 is TGCGGGGGACAGATCCAAGAGACCCAGTACTTC.

V and J are TRBV6-1 and TRBJ2-2; no reliable D call. V was pared by 1 base and J by 4 bases, with 10 bases between. The CDR3 extends over 15 amino acids. Germline loops: CDR1 MNHNS, CDR2 SASEGT. CDR3 amino acids: CASSEDPHSTGELFF. CDR3 nucleotides: TGTGCCAGCAGTGAAGATCCACACAGCACCGGGGAGCTGTTTTTT.

CDR3 amino acids: CAISAGTGNTEAFF. CDR3 nucleotides: TGTGCCATCAGTGCGGGGACAGGGAATACTGAAGCTTTCTTT. The rearrangement joins TRBV10-3 to TRBJ1-1, with 9 positions matching TRBD1. V gave up 4 bases and J gave up 5 bases; unmatched junction bases: 5. Germline values: CDR1 ENHRY, CDR2 SYGVKD. The CDR3 totals 14 residues.